A single T cell receptor beta chain is shown here with its context. Original processing notes: Reference gene primer amplification yielded estimated nucleated cell counts. Libraries were prepared by immunoSEQ multiplex PCR; TCRdb keeps only in-frame clonotypes and omits some of them. V and J calls plus clone size are reproduced from that table; the DNA served to infer D and trimming. The top ten clones hold around 7% of a sample with about 200,000 clones, around 81% of them seen once. The V gene end was trimmed by 4 bases and the J gene end by 12 bases; junction bases not matched to a gene: 13. Germline V gene lookup returns CDR1 SGHKS and CDR2 YYEKEE (reference sequence). This CDR3 has 15 residues. The data were taken from a study of blood T cell repertoires in COVID-19. Study summary: COVID-19 samples from acute and convalescent phases originated in the United States, Italy and Spain.

The study assigned cohorts using participant-reported clinical history. Each recovered donor of Cohort 3 presented with two negative PCRs, clearance, or symptom resolution. This clonotype originated in a man between 35 and 55 years old who had recovered from COVID-19. This rearrangement joins TRBV5-5 to TRBJ1-4; 9 nucleotides line up with TRBD1. Sequenced: PBMCs or T cells enriched from blood (not recorded which). Here the CDR3 reads CASSAPGQGGRQLFF. The CDR3, as DNA: TGTGCCAGCAGCGCGCCGGGACAGGGAGGCCGGCAACTGTTTTTT. Drawing the rest from reference TRBV5-5 and TRBJ1-4, the complete variable domain is DAGVTQSPTHLIKTRGQQVTLRCSPISGHKSVSWYQQVLGQGPQFIFQYYEKEERGRGNFPDRFSARQFPNYSSELNVNALLLGDSALYLCASSAPGQGGRQLFFGSGTQLSVL.